The clone carrying this T cell receptor (beta chain) was seen a few times. The antigen remains unidentified. The same CDR3 arises from other DNA sequences in this sample as well. The sample originates from a study of beta chain features in type 1 diabetes. Study-level findings and limits: In all four CD4+ subsets, TCRB CDR3 length was significantly, moderately reduced in type 1 diabetes.

cDNA synthesis used the whole RNA isolate, giving expressed TCRB sequences. Assay: immunoSEQ multiplex PCR; the TCRdb copy retains only in-frame clones and omits some. The top ten clones hold 0.45% to 0.5% of a sample with about 150,000 clones, 9% to 12% of them seen once. Input material: central memory CD4+ T cells from blood. The TCR originated in a man aged 25-45 years with type 1 diabetes.

The DNA of the CDR3 is TGCGCCAGCAGCCCCGGACAGGGGACCAAAAACATTCAGTACTTC. Residues: CASSPGQGTKNIQYF. The chain combines TRBV4-1 with TRBJ2-4, with 9 nucleotides matching TRBD1. The CDR3 has 15 residues. Looked up from germline, CDR1 is MGHRA and CDR2 is YSYEKL. Trimming at V came to 4 bases and at J to 2 bases, leaving 3 bases not matched to a gene.